This T cell receptor beta chain was retrieved from a study of T cell responses to AZD1222 COVID-19 vaccine. TCRdb's copy holds only in-frame clones and misses some; the assay was immunoSEQ multiplex PCR. The data hold about 130,000 clones, with about 91% observed a single time. CDR3 length: 13 amino acids. CDR1 SGHKS and CDR2 YYEKEE come from the germline V gene (reference sequence). V was trimmed by 2 bases and J by 3 bases, leaving 6 bases between them. The input for sequencing was peripheral blood, taken on day 0 of AZD1222 vaccination. The TCR originated in an adult in good health. The chain links TRBV5-5 to TRBJ1-5; no clear D. The CDR3 coding sequence is TGTGCCAGCAGCTTCACAGACAATCAGCCCCAGCATTTT. The encoded protein is CASSFTDNQPQHF.